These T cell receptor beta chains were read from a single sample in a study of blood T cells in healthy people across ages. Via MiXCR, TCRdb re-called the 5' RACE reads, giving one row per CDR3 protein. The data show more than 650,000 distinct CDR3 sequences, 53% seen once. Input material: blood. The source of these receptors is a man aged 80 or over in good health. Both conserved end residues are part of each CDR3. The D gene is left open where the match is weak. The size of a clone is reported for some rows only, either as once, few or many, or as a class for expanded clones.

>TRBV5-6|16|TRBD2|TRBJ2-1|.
CASSIGRAGANNEQFF
TGTGCCAGCAGCATTGGAAGGGCGGGAGCCAACAATGAGCAGTTCTTC
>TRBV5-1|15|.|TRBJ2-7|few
CASSLGQVTSYEQYF
TGCGCCAGCAGCTTGGGACAGGTCACTTCCTACGAGCAGTACTTC
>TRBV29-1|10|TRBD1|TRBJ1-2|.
CSVYRGGYTF
TGCAGCGTATACAGGGGTGGCTACACCTTC
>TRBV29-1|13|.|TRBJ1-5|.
CSVSNSRDQLQHF
TGCAGCGTTAGCAACAGTAGAGATCAGCTCCAGCATTTT
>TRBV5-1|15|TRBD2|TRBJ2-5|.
CASSLQLAGGETQYF
TGCGCCAGCAGCCTCCAACTAGCGGGAGGAGAGACCCAGTACTTC
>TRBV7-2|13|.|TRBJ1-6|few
CASSARGLSPLHF
TGTGCCAGCAGCGCACGGGGGCTTTCACCCCTCCACTTT
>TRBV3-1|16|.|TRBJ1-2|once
CASSPLAGGGGYGYTF
TGTGCCAGCAGCCCCCTAGCGGGGGGCGGTGGCTATGGCTACACCTTC
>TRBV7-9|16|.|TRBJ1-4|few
CASSTQKGATNEKLFF
TGTGCCAGCAGCACCCAAAAGGGCGCAACTAATGAAAAACTGTTTTTT
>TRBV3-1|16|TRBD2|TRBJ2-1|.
CASSRGLAGSSETQFF
TGTGCCAGCAGCCGGGGACTAGCGGGATCATCGGAGACCCAGTTCTTC
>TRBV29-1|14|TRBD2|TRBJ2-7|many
CSVEGTSGSYEQYF
TGCAGCGTTGAAGGGACTAGCGGATCCTACGAGCAGTACTTC
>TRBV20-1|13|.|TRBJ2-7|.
CSARRPGYMEQYF
TGCAGTGCTCGCCGCCCCGGGTACATGGAGCAGTACTTC
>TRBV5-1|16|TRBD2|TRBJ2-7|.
CASSLGLAGLGSEQYF
TGCGCCAGCAGCCTGGGACTAGCGGGCCTCGGGAGCGAGCAGTACTTC
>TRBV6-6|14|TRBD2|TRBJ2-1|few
CASSLREGLNEQFF
TGTGCCAGCAGTTTACGGGAGGGGCTTAATGAGCAGTTCTTC
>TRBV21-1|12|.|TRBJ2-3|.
CASYQANRYAYF
TGTGCCAGCTATCAGGCCAACAGATACGCGTATTTT
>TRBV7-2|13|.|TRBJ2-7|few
CASSPRLPYEQYF
TGTGCCAGCAGCCCCCGGCTCCCCTACGAGCAGTACTTC
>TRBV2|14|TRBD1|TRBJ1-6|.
CASTSGGSNSPLHF
TGTGCCAGCACCTCAGGGGGATCGAATTCACCCCTCCACTTT
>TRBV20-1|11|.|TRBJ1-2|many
CSVGQDYGYTF
TGCAGTGTAGGGCAGGACTATGGCTACACCTTC
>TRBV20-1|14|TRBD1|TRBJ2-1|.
CSAKGQGSYNEQFF
TGCAGTGCTAAAGGACAGGGGTCCTACAATGAGCAGTTCTTC
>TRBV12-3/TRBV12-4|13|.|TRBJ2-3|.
CASSLGESRYAYF
TGTGCCAGCAGTCTAGGGGAGTCCAGATACGCGTATTTT
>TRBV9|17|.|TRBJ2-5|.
CASSVGLVPAGLETQYF
TGTGCCAGCAGCGTAGGCCTCGTACCCGCGGGACTTGAGACCCAGTACTTC
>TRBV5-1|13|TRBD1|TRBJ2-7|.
CASSDRENYEQYF
TGCGCCAGCAGCGACAGGGAAAACTACGAGCAGTACTTC
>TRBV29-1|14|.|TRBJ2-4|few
CSVGGAPAKNIQYF
TGCAGCGTGGGGGGGGCCCCAGCCAAAAACATTCAGTACTTC